Here is one T cell receptor beta chain with its context. It was during active infection that Seattle patients were enrolled and then longitudinally followed. This sample is drawn from a study of blood T cell repertoires in COVID-19. About the research overall: The United States, Italy and Spain supplied acute and convalescent COVID-19 samples. Sources were T cells, B-cell-depleted T cells, or PBMCs; the material itself was cDNA or gDNA.

As handled by the study authors: Reference gene primer amplification gave nucleated cell count estimates. Data came from immunoSEQ multiplex PCR; TCRdb stores just in-frame clones and leaves some out. Clone size and V and J calls were adopted from that table, with D and trimming inferred from the DNA. This sample has about 370,000 clones, with 70% to 90% found just once. The receptor's source is a woman in her twenties or thirties with COVID-19, enrolled during active disease. What was sequenced was peripheral blood.

CDR3 nucleotide sequence: TGCGCCAGCAGCCGCTCGACAGGGGGCACAGCAGTGGTCTACGAGCAGTACGTC. This sequence encodes CASSRSTGGTAVVYEQYV. The gene calls are TRBV5-1 and TRBJ2-7; 10 bases are shared with TRBD1. V shed 4 bases and J 3 bases; nucleotides not matched to a gene: 16. Germline V gene lookup returns CDR1 SGHRS and CDR2 YFSETQ. This CDR3 spans 18 amino acids.